In this sample, the clone carrying this TCR beta chain turned up a few times. What it recognizes is unknown. The V gene lost 6 bases and the J gene lost 0 bases, with 8 bases spanning the gap. Per germline, CDR1 SNHLY and CDR2 FYNNEI. This CDR3 has 14 amino acids. This sample was taken from a study of cytomegalovirus exposure and HLA in healthy donors. A multiplex PCR was run with 60 Vbeta primers and 13 Jbeta primers. Data came from immunoSEQ multiplex PCR; TCRdb stores just in-frame clones and leaves some out. The table has about 160,000 clones, roughly 72% seen once; the top ten hold approximately 1%. Findings of the study overall: In terms of immune exposure information, only CMV serostatus was available. TCR sequences were mostly rare, though some public TCRs occurred in many donors. Specificity of a few CMV-associated chains for CMV antigens was verified in vitro.

The specimen sequenced was PBMCs. The sequence came from a woman aged 40 to 50 in good health and CMV-seronegative. The J gene is TRBJ1-4, the V gene TRBV2; D uncertain. CDR3 DNA: TGTGCCAGCAGACCGGAGTCAACTAATGAAAAACTGTTTTTT. Translation gives CASRPESTNEKLFF.